The T cell receptor (beta chain) under discussion was sequenced for a study of monozygotic twins with inflammatory bowel disease. Study-wide points: Support for a single strong signal or clonotype associated with IBD was absent. Repertoire similarity did not differ between concordant and discordant twins, perhaps due to limited power.

Using TCRalpha and TCRbeta cDNA, the researchers carried out two nested PCRs that lasted roughly 16 and 10 cycles. TCRdb reprocessed the 5' RACE reads and keeps a single row for each CDR3 protein, giving no DNA. The specimen's table records roughly 100,000 distinct CDR3 sequences. The template was total RNA from whole blood, with no T cell sorting. Comment on this clonotype: No antigen is known for it.

The CDR3 is made up of 17 amino acids. Germline loops: CDR1 SGHTA, CDR2 FQGNSA. This receptor was obtained from a human donor with ulcerative colitis or Crohn's disease, or a healthy co-twin of an affected twin (not recorded which). The V call is TRBV7-2, the J call TRBJ2-3; TCRdb indicates TRBD2, and absent DNA this call remains unverified. Sequencing was done on a sample of blood. This chain's CDR3 is CASSLVGTLWGTDTQYF. Complete variable domain (other parts from reference TRBV7-2 and TRBJ2-3): GAGVSQSPSNKVTEKGKDVELRCDPISGHTALYWYRQSLGQGLEFLIYFQGNSAPDKSGLPSDRFSAERTGGSVSTLTIQRTQQEDSAVYLCASSLVGTLWGTDTQYFGPGTRLTVL.